Shown below are 13 T cell receptor beta chains from a single sample sequenced in a study of tumor and adjacent non-tumor tissue in lung cancer. No cell sorting was done before RNA was extracted from the tissue. TCRbeta libraries were built with three rounds of nested PCR, modified from ARM-PCR. Each CDR3 protein gets one entry after TCRdb re-called the multiplex PCR reads with MiXCR. The sample gives 78,000 or so distinct CDR3 sequences, 65% to 90% of which show up once; about an eighth is in the top ten. The specimen was lung tumor tissue. All receptors come from a woman in her 50s with non-small cell lung cancer.

This chain joins TRBV20-1 and TRBJ2-7; D is perhaps TRBD1 (6 bases). The CDR3 consists of 15 residues. CDR1 is DFQATT, CDR2 SNEGSKA, per germline (reference sequence). The germline V and J ends were trimmed by 6 bases and 4 bases, with 22 bases remaining between them. In DNA, the CDR3 is TGCAGTGCCTCACCGGGGACACGGAGAGAATACGAGCAGTACTTC. Translation: CSASPGTRREYEQYF.

With regard to this clonotype: At one end the junction does not follow the germline gene, possibly because of a read error. The CDR3 nucleotides read TGCAGCGCACGCGCCCCAGGGTTCTACGAGCAATACTTC. This sequence encodes CSARAPGFYEQYF. The chain uses TRBV29-1 and TRBJ2-7, with a possible D match to TRBD1 (5 bases). This CDR3 region has 13 residues. Germline-derived CDR1 and CDR2 are SQVTM and ANQGSEA.

This clonotype turned up a few times. The chain has TRBV11-3 and TRBJ2-2; the D is unclear. Germline V gene data show CDR1 as SGHNT and CDR2 as YENEEA. V was shortened by 9 bases and J by 6 bases, with 14 bases between the two germline ends. The CDR3 has 13 amino acids. The CDR3 spells CASNLGQAGELFF. CDR3 nucleotides: TGTGCCAGTAACTTAGGGCAGGCCGGGGAGCTGTTTTTT.

Regarding this clonotype: Because it lacks the conserved phenylalanine or tryptophan at the end, this CDR3 is likely a read error. V gene TRBV10-2 combines with J gene TRBJ1-1; weak D call: TRBD1 (5 bases). V was cut by 8 bases and J by 5 bases, with 12 bases left in between. The CDR3 sequence is 12 residues long. The V gene's germline CDR1 is WSHSY and CDR2 SAAADI. The CDR3 is CASGDPKTEAFI. The CDR3 DNA reads TGCGCCAGCGGGGACCCGAAGACTGAAGCTTTCATT.

Note on this clonotype: A read error may produce the germline difference seen at one junction end. The gene calls are TRBV6-2 or TRBV6-3 and TRBJ2-6; the D gene is possibly TRBD1 (5 bases). Germline V gene lookup returns CDR1 MNHEY and CDR2 SVGEGT. The CDR3 consists of 15 residues. The CDR3 DNA reads as TGTGCCAGCACTTACTCGACCTCTGGGGCCAACGTCCCGACTTTC. Protein product: CASTYSTSGANVPTF.

The chain combines TRBV4-1 with TRBJ2-1; D not certain. This CDR3 is built from 15 residues. Trimming left V 10 bases short and J 4 bases short, with 20 bases between. Germline V lookup: CDR1 MGHRA, CDR2 YSYEKL. CDR3 bases: TGCGCCAACACCCAAGGCTGGGCGTCTTACAATGAGCAGTTCTTC. Residues: CANTQGWASYNEQFF.

J is TRBJ2-5 and V is TRBV12-3 or TRBV12-4; no firm D call. CDR3 size: 13 residues. CDR3 coding DNA: TGTGCATGCAGTTTAAGTCCGGGAGAGACCCAGTACTTC. Translating it yields CACSLSPGETQYF.

In the case of this clonotype: Germline and junction disagree at one end, which may indicate a read error. V and J are TRBV29-1 and TRBJ1-1; D unclear. The CDR3 totals 14 residues. In germline, CDR1 is SQVTM, CDR2 ANQGSEA. The CDR3 DNA sequence: TGCAGCGTTGGGGAGGATCCGATGAATACTGAAGCTTTCTTT. It is translated as CSVGEDPMNTEAFF.

The chain links TRBV11-2 to TRBJ2-1; the D gene could be TRBD1 or TRBD2 (5 bases each). The germline V and J ends were trimmed by 5 bases and 4 bases, with 15 bases remaining between them. Germline-derived CDR1 and CDR2 are SGHAT and FQNNGV. The CDR3 has 15 residues. In DNA form, the CDR3 reads TGTGCCAGCAGCGAGGGGCCTAACTCTTACAATGAGCAGTTCTTC. Its translation is CASSEGPNSYNEQFF.

A word on this clonotype: An end of the junction does not agree with germline; a read error may underlie this. This chain connects TRBV28 to TRBJ2-1; TRBD2 matches 14 bases. This CDR3 has 15 amino acids. Germline CDR1 MDHEN, CDR2 SYDVKM. DNA for the CDR3: TGTGCCAGCAGCGGGACTAGCGGGAGCGCCAATGAGCAGTTTTTC. This translates into CASSGTSGSANEQFF.

This clonotype occurred many times. The V and J genes are TRBV6-1 and TRBJ2-7; 8 positions match TRBD1. This CDR3 region has 16 residues. Trimming removed 0 bases from V and 3 bases from J; junction bases left unmatched: 7. From germline, CDR1 is MNHNS and CDR2 SASEGT. The CDR3 region is CASSEAGGQGRYEQYF. For the CDR3, the DNA is TGTGCCAGCAGTGAAGCGGGAGGACAGGGACGCTACGAGCAGTACTTC.

This clonotype is categorized as large. The CDR3 loop is CSARTIGEQYF. CDR3 nucleotide sequence: TGCAGTGCTAGGACAATCGGCGAGCAGTACTTC. The chain uses TRBV20-1 and TRBJ2-7, with D hard to call. This CDR3 is 11 amino acids long. In germline, CDR1 is DFQATT, CDR2 SNEGSKA (reference sequence). Between the trimmed V and J ends, which lost 3 bases and 6 bases, there was a span of 9 bases.

Regarding this clonotype: A junction boundary mismatches the germline segment, possibly from a read error. This chain joins TRBV4-2 and TRBJ1-5, with D perhaps matching TRBD1 (5 bases). The CDR3 is made up of 15 amino acids. Germline CDR1 reads LGHNA; CDR2 reads YNFKEQ. This chain's CDR3 is CASSPPGGANQPQHF. Written as DNA, the CDR3 is TGTGCCAGTAGCCCACCGGGAGGGGCCAATCAGCCCCAGCATTTT.